The clone carrying this T cell receptor (beta chain) was observed a handful of times. Its target is unknown. Amplification used 60 Vbeta primers and 13 Jbeta primers. Sequenced by immunoSEQ multiplex PCR; TCRdb stores in-frame clones only, minus some. The data hold 35,000 to 45,000 clones, with 53% observed a single time. These data are taken from a study of cytomegalovirus exposure and HLA in healthy donors. General study points: Owing to their indistinguishability, certain V segments, notably TRBV6-2 and TRBV6-3, were excluded. Later analysis demonstrated an association between a missense DCLRE1C variant and TCR beta V- and J-gene trimming.

The V and J ends lost 2 bases and 2 bases respectively, with 7 bases between them. This CDR3 is built from 14 residues. Per germline, CDR1 MNHNS and CDR2 SASEGT. The specimen sequenced was PBMCs. The chain couples TRBV6-1 to TRBJ1-3; D remains unclear. The source is a woman aged 35 to 49 in good health and CMV-seropositive. CDR3: CASSEPSTGNTIYF. The CDR3 region has the DNA TGTGCCAGCAGTGAACCCAGTACTGGAAACACCATATATTTT.